The clone carrying this T cell receptor (beta chain) has only one observation. A second roughly 6 to 12 cycle PCR used barcoded and J-beta primers. From the 5' RACE reads, TCRdb called clonotypes with MiXCR, one entry per CDR3 protein. The sample shows roughly 2 million distinct CDR3 sequences, roughly 50% of them seen only once. The sample comes from a study of blood T cells in healthy people across ages. V lost 4 bases, J lost 0 bases, and 24 bases lay in between. This CDR3 has 19 residues. CDR1 is SGHTA and CDR2 is FQGNSA in the germline V gene. The J gene is TRBJ1-2, the V gene TRBV7-2; maybe TRBD1 (5 bases). The sequencing sample was made of blood. The source of this sequence is a woman in her 40s in good health. The CDR3, as DNA: TGTGCCAGCAGCTCCTACTTCGGGGCGGGGAGAGGAGCTAACTATGGCTACACCTTC. This gives the protein CASSSYFGAGRGANYGYTF.